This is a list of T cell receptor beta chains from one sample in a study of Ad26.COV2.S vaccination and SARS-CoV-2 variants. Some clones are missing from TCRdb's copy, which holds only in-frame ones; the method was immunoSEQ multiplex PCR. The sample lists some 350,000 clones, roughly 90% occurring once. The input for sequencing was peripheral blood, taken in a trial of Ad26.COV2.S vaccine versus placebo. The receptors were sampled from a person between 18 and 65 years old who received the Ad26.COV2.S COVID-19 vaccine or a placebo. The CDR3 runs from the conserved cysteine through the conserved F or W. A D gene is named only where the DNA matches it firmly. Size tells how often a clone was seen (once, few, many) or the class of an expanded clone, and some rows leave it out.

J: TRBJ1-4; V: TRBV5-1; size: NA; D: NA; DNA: TGCGCCAGCAGCGCGGATTCAACTAATGAAAAACTGTTTTTT; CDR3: CASSADSTNEKLFF
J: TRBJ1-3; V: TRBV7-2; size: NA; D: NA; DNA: TGTGCCAGCAGCCTGGGAGGCGTTGACACCATATATTTT; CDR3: CASSLGGVDTIYF
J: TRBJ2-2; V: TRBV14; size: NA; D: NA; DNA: TGTGCCAGCAGCCAAGATACATCAGGCCTTAACACCGGGGAGCTGTTTTTT; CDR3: CASSQDTSGLNTGELFF
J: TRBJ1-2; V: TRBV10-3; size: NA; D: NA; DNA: TGTGCCATCAGTGAGTCTATATTCGTGAGTAACTATGGCTACACCTTC; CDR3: CAISESIFVSNYGYTF
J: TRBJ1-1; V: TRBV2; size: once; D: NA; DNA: TGTGCCAGCAGGAAGGAGACACTGAACACTGAAGCTTTCTTT; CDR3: CASRKETLNTEAFF
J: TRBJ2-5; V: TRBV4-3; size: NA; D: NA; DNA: TGCGCCAGCAGCGATACTTGGGCAGCACGGGAGACCCAGTACTTC; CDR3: CASSDTWAARETQYF
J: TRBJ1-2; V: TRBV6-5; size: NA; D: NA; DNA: TGTGCCAGCAGTCGGGGCCTCGAAGGGGGCTACACCTTC; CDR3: CASSRGLEGGYTF
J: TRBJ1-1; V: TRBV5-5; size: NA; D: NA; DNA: TGTGCCAGCAGCATGGGGATAAACACTGAAGCTTTCTTT; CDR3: CASSMGINTEAFF
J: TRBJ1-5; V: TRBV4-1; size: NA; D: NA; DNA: TGCGCCAGCAGCCAAGAGACCCCAGGCGCCCAGCCCCAGCATTTT; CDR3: CASSQETPGAQPQHF
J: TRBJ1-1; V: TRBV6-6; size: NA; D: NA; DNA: TGTGCCAGCAGTTATATGTGGGAAGGGGGGAACACTGAAGCTTTCTTT; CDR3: CASSYMWEGGNTEAFF
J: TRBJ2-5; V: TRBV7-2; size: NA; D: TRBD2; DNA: TGTGCCAGCAGCTTAACCTTTGACAAGGCGGCGGGGGCCCAGTACTTC; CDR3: CASSLTFDKAAGAQYF
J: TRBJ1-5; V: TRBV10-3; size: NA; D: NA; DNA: TGTGCCATAGGGAGGCAGACTGATAGCAATCAGCCCCAGCATTTT; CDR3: CAIGRQTDSNQPQHF
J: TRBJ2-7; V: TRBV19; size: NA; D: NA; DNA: TGTGCCAGTAGTCCAAGGGACGGGGCGTCTGACGAGCAGTACTTC; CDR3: CASSPRDGASDEQYF
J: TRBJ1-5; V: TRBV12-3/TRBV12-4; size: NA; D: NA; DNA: TGTGCCAGCAGTGGGGGGAGTTATCAGCCCCAGCATTTT; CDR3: CASSGGSYQPQHF
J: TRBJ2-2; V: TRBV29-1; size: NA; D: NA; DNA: TGCAGCGTCGTACGGGACATCAACACCGGGGAGCTGTTTTTT; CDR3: CSVVRDINTGELFF
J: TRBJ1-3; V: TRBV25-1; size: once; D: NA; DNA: TGTGCCAGCAGTGCATTTGGACTGAACTCTGGAAACACCATATATTTT; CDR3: CASSAFGLNSGNTIYF
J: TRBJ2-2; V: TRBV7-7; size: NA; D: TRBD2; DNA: TGTGCCAGCAGCTCATATAGCGGGAATACCGGGGAGCTGTTTTTT; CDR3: CASSSYSGNTGELFF
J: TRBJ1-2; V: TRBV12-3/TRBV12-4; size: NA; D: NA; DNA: TGTGCCGGAGGGGGAGGGGAGGGCTACACCTTC; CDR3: CAGGGGEGYTF
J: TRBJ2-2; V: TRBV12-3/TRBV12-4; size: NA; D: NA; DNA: TGTGTTATACGGGAGACCGGGGAGCTGTTTTTT; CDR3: CVIRETGELFF
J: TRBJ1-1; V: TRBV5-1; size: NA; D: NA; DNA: TGCGCCAGCAGCCCGGACAGTAACACTGAAGCTTTCTTT; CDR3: CASSPDSNTEAFF
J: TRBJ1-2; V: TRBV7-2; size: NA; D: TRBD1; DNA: TGTGCCAGCAGCCCGGGGGGACAGGGTACCTATGGCTACACCTTC; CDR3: CASSPGGQGTYGYTF
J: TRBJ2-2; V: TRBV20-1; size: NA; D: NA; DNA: TGCAGTGCTCCATTGGTCGGGGAGCTGTTTTTT; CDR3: CSAPLVGELFF
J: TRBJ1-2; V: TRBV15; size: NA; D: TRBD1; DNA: TGTGCCACCAGCAGAGATAGGGACTGGACAGGGGGCTCCGGAGGCTACACCTTC; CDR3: CATSRDRDWTGGSGGYTF
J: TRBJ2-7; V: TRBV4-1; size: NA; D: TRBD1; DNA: TGCGCCAGCAGCCAAGCTACAGGGGGCTACGAGCAGTACTTC; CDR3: CASSQATGGYEQYF
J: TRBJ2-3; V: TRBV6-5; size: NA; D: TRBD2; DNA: TGTGCCAGCAGGACCCAGCGGGGGGAGGCAGATACGCAGTATTTT; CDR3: CASRTQRGEADTQYF
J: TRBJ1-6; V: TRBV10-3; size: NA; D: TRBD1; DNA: TGTGCCATCAGTGAGTCGGGGACAGGGGGTTCACCCCTCCACTTT; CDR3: CAISESGTGGSPLHF
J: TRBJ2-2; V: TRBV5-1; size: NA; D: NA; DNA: TGCGCCACCAGGCGGGGTACGAGTTCCCCGAACACCGGGGAGCTGTTTTTT; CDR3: CATRRGTSSPNTGELFF
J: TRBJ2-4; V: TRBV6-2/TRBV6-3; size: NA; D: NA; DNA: TGTGCCAGCAGTTACGCCAGGAAAAACATTCAGTACTTC; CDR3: CASSYARKNIQYF